This TCR beta chain was documented in a study of control samples from healthy donors and cancer patients. In regard to this clone: Other nucleotide sequences from this sample produce the same CDR3.

Germline V gene data show CDR1 as SQVTM and CDR2 as ANQGSEA. J was trimmed by 6 bases and V by 6 bases; bases with no gene match: 1. CDR3 length: 11 residues. Repertoires were generated with immunoSEQ multiplex PCR, while TCRdb's copy carries only in-frame clones and drops some. The record lists some 190,000 clones, of which the ten most abundant hold around 2%. The clonotype comes from a woman in her twenties or thirties in good health. Sequencing input: blood. The chain has TRBV29-1 and TRBJ1-2; 10 bases are shared with TRBD1. CDR3 loop: CSVGTGDGYTF. The CDR3 DNA sequence: TGCAGCGTCGGGACAGGGGATGGCTACACCTTC.